What follows is one T cell receptor (beta chain) and its context. What it binds is not known. One junction end disagrees with the germline gene, perhaps due to a read error. This CDR3 spans 15 amino acids. CDR1 is MNHNY, CDR2 SVGAGI, per germline (reference sequence). The second PCR ran roughly 6 to 11 cycles with a sample-barcoded 5' primer and J-beta primers. TCRdb independently ran MiXCR on the 5' RACE reads; one entry per CDR3 protein. The data show about 1.8 million distinct CDR3 sequences, roughly 52% seen once. This sample was taken from a study of blood T cells in healthy people across ages. Study-level results: Strong correlation existed between TCR beta diversity and naive T cell percentage.

The clonotype comes from a woman in her thirties or forties in good health. The sample consisted of blood. V is TRBV6-6 and J is TRBJ2-1, with 10 bases that match TRBD2. CDR3 bases: TGTGCCAGCAGGTCTAGCGGGAGCTCCTACAATGAGCGGTTCTTC. It is translated as CASRSSGSSYNERFF.